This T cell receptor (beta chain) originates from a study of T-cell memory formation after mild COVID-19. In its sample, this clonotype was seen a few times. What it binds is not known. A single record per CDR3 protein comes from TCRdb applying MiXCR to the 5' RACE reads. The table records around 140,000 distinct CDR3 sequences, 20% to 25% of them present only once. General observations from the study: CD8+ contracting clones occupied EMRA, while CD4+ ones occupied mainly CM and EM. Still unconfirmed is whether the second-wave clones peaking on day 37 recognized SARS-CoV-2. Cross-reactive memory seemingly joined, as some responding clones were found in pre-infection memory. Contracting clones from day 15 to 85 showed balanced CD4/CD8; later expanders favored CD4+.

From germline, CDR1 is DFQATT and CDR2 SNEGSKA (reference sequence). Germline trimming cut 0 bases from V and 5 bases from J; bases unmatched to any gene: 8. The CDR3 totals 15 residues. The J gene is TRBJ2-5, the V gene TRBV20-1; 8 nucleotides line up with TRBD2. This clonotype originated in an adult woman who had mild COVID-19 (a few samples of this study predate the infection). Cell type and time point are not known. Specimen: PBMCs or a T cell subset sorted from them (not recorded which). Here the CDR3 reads CSARDEAGGWETQYF. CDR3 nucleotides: TGCAGTGCTAGAGATGAGGCGGGGGGTTGGGAGACCCAGTACTTC.